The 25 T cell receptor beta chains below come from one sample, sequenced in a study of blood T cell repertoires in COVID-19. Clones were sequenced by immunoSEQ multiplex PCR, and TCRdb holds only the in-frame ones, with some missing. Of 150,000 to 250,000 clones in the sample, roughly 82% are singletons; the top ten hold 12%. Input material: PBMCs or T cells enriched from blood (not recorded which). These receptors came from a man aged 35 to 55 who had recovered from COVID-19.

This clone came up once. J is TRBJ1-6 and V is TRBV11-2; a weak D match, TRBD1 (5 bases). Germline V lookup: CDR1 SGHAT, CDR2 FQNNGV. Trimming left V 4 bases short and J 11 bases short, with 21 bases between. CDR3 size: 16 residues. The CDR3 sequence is CASSSSFTLGGTPLHF. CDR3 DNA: TGTGCCAGCAGCTCCTCCTTTACCCTTGGGGGGACACCCCTCCACTTT. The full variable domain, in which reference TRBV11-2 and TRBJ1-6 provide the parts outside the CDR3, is EAGVAQSPRYKIIEKRQSVAFWCNPISGHATLYWYQQILGQGPKLLIQFQNNGVVDDSQLPKDRFSAERLKGVDSTLKIQPAKLEDSAVYLCASSSSFTLGGTPLHFGNGTRLTVT.

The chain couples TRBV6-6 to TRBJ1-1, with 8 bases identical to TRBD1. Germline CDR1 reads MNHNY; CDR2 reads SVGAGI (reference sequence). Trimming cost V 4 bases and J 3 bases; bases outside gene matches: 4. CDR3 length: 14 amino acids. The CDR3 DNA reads TGTGCCAGCAGTTTCCAGACAGGGGACACTGAAGCTTTCTTT. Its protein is CASSFQTGDTEAFF.

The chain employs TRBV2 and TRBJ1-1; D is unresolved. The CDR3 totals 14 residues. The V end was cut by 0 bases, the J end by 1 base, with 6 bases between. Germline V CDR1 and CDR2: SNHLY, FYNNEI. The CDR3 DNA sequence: TGTGCCAGCAGTGAAGCTTTCTCGAACACTGAAGCTTTCTTT. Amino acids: CASSEAFSNTEAFF.

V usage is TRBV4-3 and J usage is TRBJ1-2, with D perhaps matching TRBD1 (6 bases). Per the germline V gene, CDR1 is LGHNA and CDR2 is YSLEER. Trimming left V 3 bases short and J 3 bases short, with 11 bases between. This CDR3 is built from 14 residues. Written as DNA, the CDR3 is TGCGCCAGCAGCCAGTCCTACAGGGACTATGGCTACACCTTC. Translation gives CASSQSYRDYGYTF.

The CDR3 bases are TGTGCCAGCAGCCAAGGTGCAGCGGGTGGGGTCGGGGAGCTGTTTTTT. Its translation: CASSQGAAGGVGELFF. The rearrangement uses TRBV3-1 (or the pseudogene TRBV3-2) and TRBJ2-2, with D maybe TRBD2 (6 bases). Germline CDR1 and CDR2: LGHDT and YNNKEL (reference sequence). There are 16 residues in the CDR3. Trimming removed 1 base from V and 7 bases from J, with 16 bases in between.

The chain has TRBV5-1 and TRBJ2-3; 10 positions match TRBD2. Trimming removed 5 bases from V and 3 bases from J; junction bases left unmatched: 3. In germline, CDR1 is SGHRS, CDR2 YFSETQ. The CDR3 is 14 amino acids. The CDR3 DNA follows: TGCGCCAGCAGGACTAGCGGGCTAACAGATACGCAGTATTTT. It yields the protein CASRTSGLTDTQYF.

The CDR3 is CASSLDRANSPLHF. Here the CDR3 DNA reads TGTGCCAGCAGCTTGGACAGGGCGAATTCACCCCTCCACTTT. The chain links TRBV7-6 to TRBJ1-6; 8 bases fit TRBD1. The ends lost 3 bases at V and 7 bases at J; junction bases unmatched: 2. Per germline, CDR1 SGHVS and CDR2 FNYEAQ. This CDR3 region has 14 residues.

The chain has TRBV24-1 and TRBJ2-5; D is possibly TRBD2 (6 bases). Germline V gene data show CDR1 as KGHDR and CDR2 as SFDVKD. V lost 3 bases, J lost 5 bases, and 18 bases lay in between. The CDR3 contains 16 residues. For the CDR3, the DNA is TGTGCCACCAGTGATCCGGGACTGGACCCCCGGGAGACCCAGTACTTC. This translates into CATSDPGLDPRETQYF.

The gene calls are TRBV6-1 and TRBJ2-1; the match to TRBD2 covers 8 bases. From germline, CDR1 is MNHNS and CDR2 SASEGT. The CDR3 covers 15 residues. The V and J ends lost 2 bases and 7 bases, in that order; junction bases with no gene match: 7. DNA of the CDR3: TGTGCCAGCAGTGAATCAAGCGGGAGTCGGAATGAGCAGTTCTTC. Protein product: CASSESSGSRNEQFF.

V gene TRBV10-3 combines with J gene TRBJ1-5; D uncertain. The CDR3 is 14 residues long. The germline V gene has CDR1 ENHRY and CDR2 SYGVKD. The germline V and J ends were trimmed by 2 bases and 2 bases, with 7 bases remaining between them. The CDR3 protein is CAISEPGGNQPQHF. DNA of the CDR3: TGTGCCATCAGTGAGCCCGGGGGCAATCAGCCCCAGCATTTT.

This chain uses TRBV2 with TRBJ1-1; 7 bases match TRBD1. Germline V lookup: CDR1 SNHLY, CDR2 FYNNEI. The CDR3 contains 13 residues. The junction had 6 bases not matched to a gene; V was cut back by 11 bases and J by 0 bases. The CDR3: CAGQTGMNTEAFF. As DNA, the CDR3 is TGTGCCGGCCAGACAGGGATGAACACTGAAGCTTTCTTT. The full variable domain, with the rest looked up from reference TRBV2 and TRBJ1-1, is EPEVTQTPSHQVTQMGQEVILRCVPISNHLYFYWYRQILGQKVEFLVSFYNNEISEKSEIFDDQFSVERPDGSNFTLKIRSTKLEDSAMYFCAGQTGMNTEAFFGQGTRLTVV.

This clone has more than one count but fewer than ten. The CDR3 region has the DNA TGTGCCAGCCAGGGAAATAATGAAAAACTGTTTTTT. Encoded protein: CASQGNNEKLFF. V is TRBV19 and J is TRBJ1-4, with D perhaps TRBD1 (5 bases). The CDR3 spans 12 residues. V was trimmed by 9 bases and J by 4 bases, leaving 9 bases between them. The germline V gene has CDR1 LNHDA and CDR2 SQIVND (reference sequence).

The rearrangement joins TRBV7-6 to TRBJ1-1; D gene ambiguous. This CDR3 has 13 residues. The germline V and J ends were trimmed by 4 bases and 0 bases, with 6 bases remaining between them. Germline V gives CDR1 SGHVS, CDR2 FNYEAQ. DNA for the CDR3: TGTGCCAGCAGCTCCGGGGTGAACACTGAAGCTTTCTTT. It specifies CASSSGVNTEAFF.

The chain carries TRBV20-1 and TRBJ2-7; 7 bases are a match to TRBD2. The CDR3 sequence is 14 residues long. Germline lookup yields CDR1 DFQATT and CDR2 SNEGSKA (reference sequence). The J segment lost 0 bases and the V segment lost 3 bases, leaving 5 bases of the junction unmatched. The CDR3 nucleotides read TGCAGTGCTAGTAGGACTAGTTCCTCCTACGAGCAGTACTTC. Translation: CSASRTSSSYEQYF.

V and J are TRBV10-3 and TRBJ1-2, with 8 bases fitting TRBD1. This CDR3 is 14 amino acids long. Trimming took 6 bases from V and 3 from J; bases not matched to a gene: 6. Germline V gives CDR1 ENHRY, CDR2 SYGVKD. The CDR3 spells CAIRPQDRDYGYTF. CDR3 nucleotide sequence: TGTGCCATCAGACCTCAGGACAGGGACTATGGCTACACCTTC.

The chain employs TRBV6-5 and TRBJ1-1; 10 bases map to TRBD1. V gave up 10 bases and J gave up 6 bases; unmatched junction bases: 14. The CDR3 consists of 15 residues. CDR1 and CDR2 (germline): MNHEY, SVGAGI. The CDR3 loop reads CATTNDRGRWAEAFF. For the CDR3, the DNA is TGTGCCACCACCAATGACAGGGGGCGGTGGGCTGAAGCTTTCTTT.

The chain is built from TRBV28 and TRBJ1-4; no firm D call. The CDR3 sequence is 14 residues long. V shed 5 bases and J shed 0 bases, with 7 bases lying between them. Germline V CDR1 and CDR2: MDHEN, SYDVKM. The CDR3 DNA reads TGTGCCAGCAGTGTCGGGACAACTAATGAAAAACTGTTTTTT. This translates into CASSVGTTNEKLFF. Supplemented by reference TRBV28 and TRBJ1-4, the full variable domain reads DVKVTQSSRYLVKRTGEKVFLECVQDMDHENMFWYRQDPGLGLRLIYFSYDVKMKEKGDIPEGYSVSREKKERFSLILESASTNQTSMYLCASSVGTTNEKLFFGSGTQLSVL.

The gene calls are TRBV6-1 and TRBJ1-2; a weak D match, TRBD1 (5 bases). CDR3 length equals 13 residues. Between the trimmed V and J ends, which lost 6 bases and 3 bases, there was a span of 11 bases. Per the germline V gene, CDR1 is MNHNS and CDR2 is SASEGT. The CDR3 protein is CASSLGQDYGYTF. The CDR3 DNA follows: TGTGCCAGCAGCCTAGGACAAGACTATGGCTACACCTTC.

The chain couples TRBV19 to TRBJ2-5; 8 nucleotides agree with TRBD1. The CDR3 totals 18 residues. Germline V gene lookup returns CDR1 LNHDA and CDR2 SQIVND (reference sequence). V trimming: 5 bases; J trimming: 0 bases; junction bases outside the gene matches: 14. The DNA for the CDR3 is TGTGCCAGTAGTCCCGCGGGACAGGCGAACCGTTACCAAGAGACCCAGTACTTC. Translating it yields CASSPAGQANRYQETQYF. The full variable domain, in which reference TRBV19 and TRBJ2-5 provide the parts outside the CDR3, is DGGITQSPKYLFRKEGQNVTLSCEQNLNHDAMYWYRQDPGQGLRLIYYSQIVNDFQKGDIAEGYSVSREKKESFPLTVTSAQKNPTAFYLCASSPAGQANRYQETQYFGPGTRLLVL.

DNA for the CDR3: TGCGCCAGCGGGGGAGGGGGTCAGCCCCAGCATTTT. It is translated as CASGGGGQPQHF. The rearrangement links TRBV4-1 to TRBJ1-5; D is possibly TRBD1 (6 bases). This CDR3 has 12 residues. Per the germline V gene, CDR1 is MGHRA and CDR2 is YSYEKL. Deletions cut 8 bases from V and 6 bases from J, with 11 bases between.

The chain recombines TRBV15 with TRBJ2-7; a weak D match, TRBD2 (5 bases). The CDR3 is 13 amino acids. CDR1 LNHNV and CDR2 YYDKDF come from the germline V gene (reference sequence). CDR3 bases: TGTGCCACCAGCAGAGATCAGGAGGCAACCTTTAAAGTC. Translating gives CATSRDQEATFKV.

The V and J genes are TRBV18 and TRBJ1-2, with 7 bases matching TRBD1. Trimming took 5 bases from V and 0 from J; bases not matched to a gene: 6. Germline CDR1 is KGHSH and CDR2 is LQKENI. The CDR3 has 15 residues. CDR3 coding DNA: TGTGCCAGCTCAACAGGGGACACGCCTAACTATGGCTACACCTTC. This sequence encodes CASSTGDTPNYGYTF.

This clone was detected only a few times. Here the CDR3 reads CASSGPLQGFLDEQFF. CDR3 bases: TGTGCCAGCAGCGGCCCCTTGCAGGGTTTTTTGGATGAGCAGTTCTTC. V is TRBV9 and J is TRBJ2-1; tentatively, D is TRBD1 (5 bases). V lost 3 bases and J lost 8, with 21 bases in between. Germline V gene sequence: CDR1 SGDLS, CDR2 YYNGEE. This CDR3 is 16 amino acids long.

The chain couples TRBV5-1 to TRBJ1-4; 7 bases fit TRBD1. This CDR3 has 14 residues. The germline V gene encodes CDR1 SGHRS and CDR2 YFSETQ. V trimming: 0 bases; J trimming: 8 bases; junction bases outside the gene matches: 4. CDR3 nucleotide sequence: TGCGCCAGCAGCTTGGGGGTACAGGGGGAAAAACTGTTTTTT. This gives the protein CASSLGVQGEKLFF.

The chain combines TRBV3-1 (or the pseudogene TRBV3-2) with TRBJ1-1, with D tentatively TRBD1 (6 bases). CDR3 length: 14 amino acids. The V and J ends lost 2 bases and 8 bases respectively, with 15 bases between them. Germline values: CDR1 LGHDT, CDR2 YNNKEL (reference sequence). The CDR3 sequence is CASSQSETGREAFF. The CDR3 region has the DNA TGTGCCAGCAGCCAATCTGAGACAGGCCGGGAAGCTTTCTTT.